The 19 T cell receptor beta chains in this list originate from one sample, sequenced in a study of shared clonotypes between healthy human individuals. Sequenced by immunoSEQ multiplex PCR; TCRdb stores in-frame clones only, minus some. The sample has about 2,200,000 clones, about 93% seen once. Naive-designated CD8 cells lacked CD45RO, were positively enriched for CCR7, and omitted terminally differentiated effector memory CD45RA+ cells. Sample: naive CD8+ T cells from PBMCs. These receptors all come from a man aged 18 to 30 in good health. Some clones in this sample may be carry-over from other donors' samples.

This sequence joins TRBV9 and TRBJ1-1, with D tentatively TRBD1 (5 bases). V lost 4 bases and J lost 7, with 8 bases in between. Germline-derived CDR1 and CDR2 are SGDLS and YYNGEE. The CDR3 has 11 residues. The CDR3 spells CASSPGVEAFF. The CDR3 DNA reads TGTGCCAGCAGCCCGGGGGTTGAAGCTTTCTTT.

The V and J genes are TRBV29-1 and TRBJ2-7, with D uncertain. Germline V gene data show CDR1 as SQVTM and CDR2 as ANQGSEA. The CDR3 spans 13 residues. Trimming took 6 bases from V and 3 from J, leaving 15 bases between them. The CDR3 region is CSVGSPKDYEQYF. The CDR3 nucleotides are TGCAGCGTCGGGTCCCCCAAGGACTACGAGCAGTACTTC.

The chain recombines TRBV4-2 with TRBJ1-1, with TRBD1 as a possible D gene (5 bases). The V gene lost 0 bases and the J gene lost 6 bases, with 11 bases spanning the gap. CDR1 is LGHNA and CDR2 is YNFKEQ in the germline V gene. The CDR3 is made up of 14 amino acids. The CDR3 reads CASSQEGVLAEAFF. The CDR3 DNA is TGTGCCAGCAGCCAAGAGGGGGTACTCGCTGAAGCTTTCTTT.

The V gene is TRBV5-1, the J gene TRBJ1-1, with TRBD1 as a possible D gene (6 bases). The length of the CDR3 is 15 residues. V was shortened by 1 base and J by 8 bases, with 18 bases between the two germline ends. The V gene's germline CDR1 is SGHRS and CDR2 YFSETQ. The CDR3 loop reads CASSLLGQKGTEAFF. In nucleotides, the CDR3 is TGCGCCAGCAGCTTGCTGGGACAAAAGGGAACAGAAGCTTTCTTT.

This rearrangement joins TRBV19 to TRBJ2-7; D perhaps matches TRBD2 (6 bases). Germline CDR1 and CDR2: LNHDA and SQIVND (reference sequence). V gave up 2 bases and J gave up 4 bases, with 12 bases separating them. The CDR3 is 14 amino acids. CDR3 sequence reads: CASSIIGGLYEQYF. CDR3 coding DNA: TGTGCCAGTAGTATAATCGGAGGGCTATACGAGCAGTACTTC.

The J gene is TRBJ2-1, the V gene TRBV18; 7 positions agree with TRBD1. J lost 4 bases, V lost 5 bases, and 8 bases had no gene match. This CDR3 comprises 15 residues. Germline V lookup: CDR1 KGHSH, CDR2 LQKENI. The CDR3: CASSVSGGTYNEQFF. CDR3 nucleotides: TGTGCCAGCTCAGTCTCAGGGGGTACATACAATGAGCAGTTCTTC.

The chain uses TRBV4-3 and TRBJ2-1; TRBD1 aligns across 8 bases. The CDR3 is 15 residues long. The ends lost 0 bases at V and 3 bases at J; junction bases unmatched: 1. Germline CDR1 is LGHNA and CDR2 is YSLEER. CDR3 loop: CASSQDTGGYNEQFF. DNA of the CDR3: TGCGCCAGCAGCCAAGATACAGGGGGCTACAATGAGCAGTTCTTC.

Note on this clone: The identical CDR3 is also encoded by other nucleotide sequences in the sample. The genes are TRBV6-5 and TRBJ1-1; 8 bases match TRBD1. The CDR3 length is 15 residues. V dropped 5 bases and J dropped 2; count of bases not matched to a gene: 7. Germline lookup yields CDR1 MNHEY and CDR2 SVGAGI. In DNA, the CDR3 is TGTGCCAGCAGTCCTTCCGGGACAGGAAACACTGAAGCTTTCTTT. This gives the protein CASSPSGTGNTEAFF.

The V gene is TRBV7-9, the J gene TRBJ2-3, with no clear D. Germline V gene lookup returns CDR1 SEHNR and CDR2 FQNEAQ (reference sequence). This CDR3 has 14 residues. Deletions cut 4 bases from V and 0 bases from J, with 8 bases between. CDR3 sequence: CASSSPESTDTQYF. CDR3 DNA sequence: TGTGCCAGCAGCTCCCCTGAGAGCACAGATACGCAGTATTTT. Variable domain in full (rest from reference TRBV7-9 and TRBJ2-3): DTGVSQNPRHKITKRGQNVTFRCDPISEHNRLYWYRQTLGQGPEFLTYFQNEAQLEKSRLLSDRFSAERPKGSFSTLEIQRTEQGDSAMYLCASSSPESTDTQYFGPGTRLTVL.

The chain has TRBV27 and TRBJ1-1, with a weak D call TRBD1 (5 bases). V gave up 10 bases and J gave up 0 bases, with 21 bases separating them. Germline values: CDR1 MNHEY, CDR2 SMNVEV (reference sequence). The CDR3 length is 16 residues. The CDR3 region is CAIRTQAGVVNTEAFF. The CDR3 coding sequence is TGTGCCATAAGAACGCAGGCGGGGGTGGTGAACACTGAAGCTTTCTTT.

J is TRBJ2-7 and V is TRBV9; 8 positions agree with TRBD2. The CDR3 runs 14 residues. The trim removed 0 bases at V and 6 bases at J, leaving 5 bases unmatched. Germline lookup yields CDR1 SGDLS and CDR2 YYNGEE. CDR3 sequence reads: CASSVGAGVGEQYF. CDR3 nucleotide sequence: TGTGCCAGCAGCGTAGGAGCGGGAGTGGGCGAGCAGTACTTC.

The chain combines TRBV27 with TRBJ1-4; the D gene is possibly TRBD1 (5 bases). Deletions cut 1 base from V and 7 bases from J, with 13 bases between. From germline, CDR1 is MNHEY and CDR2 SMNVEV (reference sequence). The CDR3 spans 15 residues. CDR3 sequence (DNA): TGTGCCAGCAGTTTATTCGGGGGATTGTCTGAAAAACTGTTTTTT. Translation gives CASSLFGGLSEKLFF.

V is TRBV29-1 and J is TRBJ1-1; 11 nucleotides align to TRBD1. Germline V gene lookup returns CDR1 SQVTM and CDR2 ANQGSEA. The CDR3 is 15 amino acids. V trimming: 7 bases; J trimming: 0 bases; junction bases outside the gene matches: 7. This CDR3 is CSGTGGAGMNTEAFF. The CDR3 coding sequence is TGCAGCGGGACAGGGGGCGCGGGAATGAACACTGAAGCTTTCTTT.

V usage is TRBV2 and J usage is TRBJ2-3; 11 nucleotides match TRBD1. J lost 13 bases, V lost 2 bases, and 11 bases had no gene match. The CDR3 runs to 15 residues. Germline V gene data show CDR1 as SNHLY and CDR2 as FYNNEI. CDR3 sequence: CASSENLGGDRGKYF. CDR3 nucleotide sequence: TGTGCCAGCAGTGAAAATTTAGGCGGGGACAGGGGGAAGTATTTT. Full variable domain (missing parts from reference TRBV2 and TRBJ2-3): EPEVTQTPSHQVTQMGQEVILRCVPISNHLYFYWYRQILGQKVEFLVSFYNNEISEKSEIFDDQFSVERPDGSNFTLKIRSTKLEDSAMYFCASSENLGGDRGKYFGPGTRLTVL.

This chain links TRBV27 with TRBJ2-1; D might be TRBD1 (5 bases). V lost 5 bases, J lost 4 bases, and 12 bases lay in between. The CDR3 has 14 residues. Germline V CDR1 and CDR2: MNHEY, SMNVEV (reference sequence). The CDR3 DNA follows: TGTGCCAGCAGTATCCGACAGCCTTACAATGAGCAGTTCTTC. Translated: CASSIRQPYNEQFF.

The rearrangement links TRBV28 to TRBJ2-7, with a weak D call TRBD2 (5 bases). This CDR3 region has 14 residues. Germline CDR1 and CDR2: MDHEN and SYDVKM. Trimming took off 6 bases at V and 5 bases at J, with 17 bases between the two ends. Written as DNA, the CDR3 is TGTGCCAGCAGCACAAACCTTGGGAGCCACGAGCAGTACTTC. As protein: CASSTNLGSHEQYF. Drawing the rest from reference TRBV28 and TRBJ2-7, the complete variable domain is DVKVTQSSRYLVKRTGEKVFLECVQDMDHENMFWYRQDPGLGLRLIYFSYDVKMKEKGDIPEGYSVSREKKERFSLILESASTNQTSMYLCASSTNLGSHEQYFGPGTRLTVT.

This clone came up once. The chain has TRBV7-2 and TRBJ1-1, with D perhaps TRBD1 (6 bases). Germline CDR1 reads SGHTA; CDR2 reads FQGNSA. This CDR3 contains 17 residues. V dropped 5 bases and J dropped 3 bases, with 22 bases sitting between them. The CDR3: CASSTEGGAFLDTEAFF. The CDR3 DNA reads TGTGCCAGCAGCACAGAAGGGGGGGCATTTTTGGACACTGAAGCTTTCTTT. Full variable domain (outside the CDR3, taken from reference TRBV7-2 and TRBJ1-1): GAGVSQSPSNKVTEKGKDVELRCDPISGHTALYWYRQSLGQGLEFLIYFQGNSAPDKSGLPSDRFSAERTGGSVSTLTIQRTQQEDSAVYLCASSTEGGAFLDTEAFFGQGTRLTVV.

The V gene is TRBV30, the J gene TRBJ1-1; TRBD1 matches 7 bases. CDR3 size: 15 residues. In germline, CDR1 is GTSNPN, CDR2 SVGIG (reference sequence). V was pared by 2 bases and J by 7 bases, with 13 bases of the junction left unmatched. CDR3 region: CAWSLRRGRWVEAFF. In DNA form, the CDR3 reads TGTGCCTGGAGTCTCAGGAGGGGGCGCTGGGTTGAAGCTTTCTTT.

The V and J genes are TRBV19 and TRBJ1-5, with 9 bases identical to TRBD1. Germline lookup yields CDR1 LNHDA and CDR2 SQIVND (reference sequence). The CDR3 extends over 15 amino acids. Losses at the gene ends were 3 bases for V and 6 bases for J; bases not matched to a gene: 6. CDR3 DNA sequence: TGTGCCAGTAGTATCGGGGACAGGGTGGGTCAGCCCCAGCATTTT. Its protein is CASSIGDRVGQPQHF. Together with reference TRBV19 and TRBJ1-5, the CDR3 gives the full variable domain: DGGITQSPKYLFRKEGQNVTLSCEQNLNHDAMYWYRQDPGQGLRLIYYSQIVNDFQKGDIAEGYSVSREKKESFPLTVTSAQKNPTAFYLCASSIGDRVGQPQHFGDGTRLSIL.